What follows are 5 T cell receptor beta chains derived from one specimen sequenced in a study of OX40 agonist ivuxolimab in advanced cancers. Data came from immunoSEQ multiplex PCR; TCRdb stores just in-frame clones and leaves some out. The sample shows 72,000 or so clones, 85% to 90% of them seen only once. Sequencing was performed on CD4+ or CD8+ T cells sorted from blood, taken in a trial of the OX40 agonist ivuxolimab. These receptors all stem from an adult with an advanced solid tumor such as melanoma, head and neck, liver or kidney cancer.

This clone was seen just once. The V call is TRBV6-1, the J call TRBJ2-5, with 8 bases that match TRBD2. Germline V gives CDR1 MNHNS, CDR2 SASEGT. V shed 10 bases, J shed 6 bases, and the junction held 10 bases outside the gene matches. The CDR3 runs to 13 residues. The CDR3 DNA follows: TGTGCCACCAAAACGGGGGGGATGCAGACCCAGTACTTC. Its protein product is CATKTGGMQTQYF.

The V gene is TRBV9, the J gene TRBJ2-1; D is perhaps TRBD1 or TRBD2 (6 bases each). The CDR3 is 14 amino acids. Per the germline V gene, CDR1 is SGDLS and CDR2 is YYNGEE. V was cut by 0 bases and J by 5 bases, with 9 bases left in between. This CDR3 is CASSVGGANNEQFF. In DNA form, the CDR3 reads TGTGCCAGCAGCGTAGGGGGGGCAAACAATGAGCAGTTCTTC.

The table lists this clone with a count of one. CDR3 sequence (DNA): TGTGCCAGCAGCTTAGTAGGTGCCCAGGGCGGCACTGAAGCTTTCTTT. Translation gives CASSLVGAQGGTEAFF. The chain joins TRBV7-3 to TRBJ1-1, with TRBD1 as a possible D gene (5 bases). The germline V gene encodes CDR1 SGHTA and CDR2 FQGTGA. V lost 2 bases and J 4 bases, leaving 17 bases between the germline ends. There are 16 residues in the CDR3.

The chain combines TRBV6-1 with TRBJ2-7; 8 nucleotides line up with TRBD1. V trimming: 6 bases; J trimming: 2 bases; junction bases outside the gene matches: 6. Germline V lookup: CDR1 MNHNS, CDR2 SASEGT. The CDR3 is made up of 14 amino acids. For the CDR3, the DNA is TGTGCCAGCAGCGACAGGGGTTTCACCTACGAGCAGTACTTC. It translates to CASSDRGFTYEQYF.

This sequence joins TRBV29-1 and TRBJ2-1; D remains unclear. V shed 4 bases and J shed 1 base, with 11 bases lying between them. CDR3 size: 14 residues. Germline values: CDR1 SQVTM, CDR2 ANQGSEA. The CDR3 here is CSVVHPRSYNEQFF. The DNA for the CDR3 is TGCAGCGTTGTACATCCACGATCCTACAATGAGCAGTTCTTC.